This section outlines one T cell receptor beta chain sequence together with its context. Its antigen is as yet unknown. The PCR was carried out with 60 Vbeta primers and 13 Jbeta primers. The assay was immunoSEQ multiplex PCR, and TCRdb's table has in-frame clones only and misses some. The data contain fewer than 150,000 clones, 65% to 80% of them singletons. The germline V gene encodes CDR1 KGHSH and CDR2 LQKENI. V lost 3 bases to trimming and J lost 5 bases, with 11 bases between them. The CDR3 runs to 14 residues. The data stem from a study of cytomegalovirus exposure and HLA in healthy donors. Whole-study results and caveats: TCR association rates varied by HLA locus in a later analysis, with DRB1 highest and HLA-C lowest. Later, an analysis showed that TCR beta chains associated with HLA were more clonally expanded than others that were equally common.

Sequencing was done on a sample of PBMCs. The gene calls are TRBV18 and TRBJ1-5; D ambiguous. This clonotype was sampled from a woman aged 25 to 39 in good health and CMV-seronegative. CDR3 DNA sequence: TGTGCCAGCTCACCCGGGAGTTACGATCAGCCCCAGCATTTT. Protein: CASSPGSYDQPQHF. The whole variable domain, remainder taken from reference TRBV18 and TRBJ1-5, is NAGVMQNPRHLVRRRGQEARLRCSPMKGHSHVYWYRQLPEEGLKFMVYLQKENIIDESGMPKERFSAEFPKEGPSILRIQQVVRGDSAAYFCASSPGSYDQPQHFGDGTRLSIL.